This T cell receptor (beta chain) emerged from a study of T cell responses to AZD1222 COVID-19 vaccine. General observations from the study: Spike-specific TCR breadth rose after two AZD1222 doses, and depth rose as well. None of the repertoires were sampled until the peak T cell response had passed. Within unmutated variant regions lay the reported targets of nearly half of spike-specific TCRs.

Produced via immunoSEQ multiplex PCR; TCRdb's table is partial and in-frame only. The sample has fewer than 55,000 clones; about 90% are singletons. Turning to this clone: Its antigen is unidentified.

The source was peripheral blood, collected 28 days after the second AZD1222 dose. The sequence was collected from an adult who received the AZD1222 COVID-19 vaccine.

Written as DNA, the CDR3 is TGTGCCAGCAAAAGGGACAGGCCACCTAACTATGGCTACACCTTC. Its protein is CASKRDRPPNYGYTF. The V gene is TRBV21-1, the J gene TRBJ1-2; the listed D gene, TRBD1, was not tested against the DNA. TRBV21-1 has pseudogene status. CDR3 length: 15 amino acids.